This T cell receptor (beta chain) was recovered during a study of vaccination and CD4 T cells after COVID-19. Across the study: Either the Pfizer-BioNTech BNT162b2 or Moderna mRNA-1273 vaccine was given as two doses.

Germline-derived CDR1 and CDR2 are SEHNR and FQNEAQ (reference sequence). The CDR3 has 15 amino acids. J gave up 3 bases and V 4 bases, and 2 bases lay outside the gene matches. With the Oncomine TCR Beta short-read assay, DNA from cultured CD4+ T cells was sequenced. Researchers extracted genomic DNA from CD4+ T cells that had been cultured. Each CDR3 protein gets one entry after TCRdb re-called the PCR reads with MiXCR. The profile covers just over 20,000 distinct CDR3 sequences, with approximately 59% appearing a single time and about 21% taken by the ten largest. Worth noting for this clonotype: The antigen is unknown.

Treatment: approximately 10-day PBMC culture with coronavirus spike peptide pools or control peptides (ViraFEST assay). Using peptide pools, antigen-specific T cells were expanded in ViraFEST before TCRs were sequenced. It was on days 3 and 7 that half the medium was replaced with fresh IL-2 medium. The chain couples TRBV7-9 to TRBJ1-6; TRBD1 agrees at 8 bases. The source of this sequence is a human donor who received a COVID-19 vaccine. The starting material was CD4+ T cells from blood, cultured in vitro, obtained before SARS-CoV-2 vaccination. The CDR3, as DNA: TGTGCCAGCAGCTCCACAGGGGGCTATAATTCACCCCTCCACTTT. This sequence encodes CASSSTGGYNSPLHF.